The 10 T cell receptor beta chains below come from one sample, sequenced in a study of cytomegalovirus exposure and HLA in healthy donors. 13 Jbeta primers and 60 Vbeta primers were used for the PCR. Assay used: immunoSEQ multiplex PCR; TCRdb lists only in-frame clones, some missing. The table includes some 38,000 clones, roughly three quarters detected once. The sample taken for sequencing was PBMCs. The receptors shown here come from a man aged 35 to 55 in good health and CMV-seronegative.

This chain uses TRBV7-6 with TRBJ2-5, with a tentative D call TRBD2 (6 bases). The CDR3 loop spans 13 amino acids. Looked up from germline, CDR1 is SGHVS and CDR2 is FNYEAQ. V was cut by 0 bases and J by 6 bases, with 8 bases left in between. The CDR3 loop reads CASSLATRQTQYF. DNA of the CDR3: TGTGCCAGCAGCTTAGCGACTAGGCAGACCCAGTACTTC.

This clone was counted a single time. This chain connects TRBV6-5 to TRBJ1-2; TRBD1 aligns across 7 bases. V dropped 6 bases and J dropped 4; count of bases not matched to a gene: 5. This CDR3 region has 13 residues. Germline V lookup: CDR1 MNHEY, CDR2 SVGAGI. CDR3 amino acids: CASRPGGSYGYTF. CDR3 DNA sequence: TGTGCCAGCAGGCCAGGGGGTAGCTATGGCTACACCTTC.

V usage is TRBV2 and J usage is TRBJ1-4, with 9 bases identical to TRBD1. Germline V gene sequence: CDR1 SNHLY, CDR2 FYNNEI. This CDR3 region has 14 residues. V shed 6 bases, J shed 6 bases, and the junction held 5 bases outside the gene matches. Here the CDR3 DNA reads TGTGCCAGCAGAGTGGGACAGGGCTATGAAAAACTGTTTTTT. The encoded protein is CASRVGQGYEKLFF.

The rearrangement joins TRBV10-3 to TRBJ1-1; D unresolved. Germline CDR1 and CDR2: ENHRY and SYGVKD. The V and J ends lost 6 bases and 6 bases respectively, with 17 bases between them. The CDR3 extends over 14 amino acids. CDR3 DNA sequence: TGTGCCATCAGGAGACTACCCGAGGATGCTGAAGCTTTCTTT. Residues: CAIRRLPEDAEAFF.

The genes are TRBV5-4 and TRBJ2-2; unclear D gene. Trimming left V 1 base short and J 5 bases short, with 9 bases between. The CDR3 covers 14 residues. Germline V lookup: CDR1 SGHNT, CDR2 YYREEE (reference sequence). The chain's CDR3 is CASSLQQLTGELFF. The CDR3 DNA reads as TGTGCCAGCAGCTTGCAACAACTAACCGGGGAGCTGTTTTTT.

V usage is TRBV6-5 and J usage is TRBJ2-5; D is perhaps TRBD1 (7 bases). Judging by the DNA end, TRBJ2-7 fits better; the J call may be wrong. The germline V gene has CDR1 MNHEY and CDR2 SVGAGI. The CDR3 is made up of 14 amino acids. CDR3: CASSYSQGRHEQYF. CDR3 DNA: TGTGCCAGCAGTTACTCACAGGGGAGGCACGAGCAGTACTTC.

This chain joins TRBV5-6 and TRBJ1-4, with 7 bases fitting TRBD1. V dropped 2 bases and J dropped 7; count of bases not matched to a gene: 8. The CDR3 has 15 amino acids. Germline values: CDR1 SGHDT, CDR2 YYEEEE. CDR3 nucleotides: TGTGCCAGCAGCTTCGGAGGGGGCGGGTTTGAAAAACTGTTTTTT. Translation gives CASSFGGGGFEKLFF. Variable domain in full (rest from reference TRBV5-6 and TRBJ1-4): DAGVTQSPTHLIKTRGQQVTLRCSPKSGHDTVSWYQQALGQGPQFIFQYYEEEERQRGNFPDRFSGHQFPNYSSELNVNALLLGDSALYLCASSFGGGGFEKLFFGSGTQLSVL.

The chain is built from TRBV7-6 and TRBJ2-5; maybe TRBD1 (7 bases). The CDR3 is 16 amino acids. V lost 1 base, J lost 5 bases, and 17 bases lay in between. The V gene's germline CDR1 is SGHVS and CDR2 FNYEAQ. The CDR3 sequence: CASSLDRGGWRETQYF. The DNA for the CDR3 is TGTGCCAGCAGCTTAGACAGGGGAGGATGGAGGGAGACCCAGTACTTC.

The chain has TRBV2 and TRBJ1-6; D gene ambiguous. Between the trimmed V and J ends, which lost 7 bases and 6 bases, there was a span of 10 bases. This CDR3 has 13 residues. Germline CDR1 is SNHLY and CDR2 is FYNNEI. Here the CDR3 DNA reads TGTGCCAGCATCCGGGTTCCTAATTCACCCCTCCACTTT. Amino acid sequence: CASIRVPNSPLHF.

This clone was recorded a few times. DNA of the CDR3: TGTGCCAGCTCAAGGGAGGCCCCGCCGCGTCGGTATTTT. It yields the protein CASSREAPPRRYF. The chain employs TRBV18 and TRBJ2-3, with D possibly being TRBD2 (6 bases). Germline CDR1 is KGHSH and CDR2 is LQKENI. This CDR3 region has 13 residues. V lost 5 bases to trimming and J lost 14 bases, with 20 bases between them.